This T cell receptor beta chain was sequenced in a study of identical twins. Findings of the study overall: Within twin pairs, the out-of-frame alpha sequences they shared showed excess low generation probability.

CDR3 size: 14 residues. V trimming: 7 bases; J trimming: 7 bases; junction bases outside the gene matches: 12. This clonotype came up a few times. Its antigen is unknown. Carrying unique molecular identifiers, the cDNA also gained a universal primer site through template switching. TCRdb re-called the 5' RACE reads through MiXCR, storing one row per CDR3 protein. The sample contains 600,000 to 700,000 distinct CDR3 sequences, about 20% of which appear only once. The same sample was also used in a study of T cells expressing NK-cell markers. This second study says: Repertoire data for TCR beta were derived from sorted T cells (CD3+CD56+NKG2C+, CD3+CD56+NKG2C- and CD3+CD56-NKG2C+). For a few donors, these clonotypes were likewise the leading ones in the CD3+CD56-NKG2C+ fraction.

Source material: PBMCs. V usage is TRBV12-3 or TRBV12-4 and J usage is TRBJ2-5, with 7 bases lining up with TRBD1. The TCR comes from a young woman in good health. CDR3 coding DNA: TGTGCCAGCACCAGTTACGACAGGGCGGCGACCCAGTACTTC. It is translated as CASTSYDRAATQYF.